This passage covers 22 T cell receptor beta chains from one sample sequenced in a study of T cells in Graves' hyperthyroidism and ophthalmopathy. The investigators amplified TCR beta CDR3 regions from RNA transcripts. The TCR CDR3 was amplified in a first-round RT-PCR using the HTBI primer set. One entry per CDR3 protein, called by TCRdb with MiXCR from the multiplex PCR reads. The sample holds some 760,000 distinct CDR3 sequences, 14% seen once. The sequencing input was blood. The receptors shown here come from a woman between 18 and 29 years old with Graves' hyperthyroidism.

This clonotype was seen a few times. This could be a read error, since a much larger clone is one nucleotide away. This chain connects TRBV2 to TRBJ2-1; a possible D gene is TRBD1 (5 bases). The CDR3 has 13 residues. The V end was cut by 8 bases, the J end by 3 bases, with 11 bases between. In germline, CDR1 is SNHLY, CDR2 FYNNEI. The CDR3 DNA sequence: TGTGCCAGCGGGGCTACAGACTACAATGAGCAGTTCTTC. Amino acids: CASGATDYNEQFF.

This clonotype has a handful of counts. CDR3 nucleotides: TGCGCCAGCAGCCCGGGTAGGGGGGAAAAGGGCTACGAGCAGTACTTC. Translated: CASSPGRGEKGYEQYF. V and J are TRBV4-1 and TRBJ2-7; D may correspond to TRBD1 or TRBD2 (6 bases each). This CDR3 has 16 amino acids. Germline CDR1 is MGHRA and CDR2 is YSYEKL. The V and J ends lost 4 bases and 3 bases respectively, with 19 bases between them.

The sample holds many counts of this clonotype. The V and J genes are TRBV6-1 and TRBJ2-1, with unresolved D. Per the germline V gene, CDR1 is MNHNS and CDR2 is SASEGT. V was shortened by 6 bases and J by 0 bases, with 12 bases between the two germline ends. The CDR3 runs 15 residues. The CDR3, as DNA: TGTGCCAGCAGGCTAGGGTCGAGCTCCTACAATGAGCAGTTCTTC. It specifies CASRLGSSSYNEQFF.

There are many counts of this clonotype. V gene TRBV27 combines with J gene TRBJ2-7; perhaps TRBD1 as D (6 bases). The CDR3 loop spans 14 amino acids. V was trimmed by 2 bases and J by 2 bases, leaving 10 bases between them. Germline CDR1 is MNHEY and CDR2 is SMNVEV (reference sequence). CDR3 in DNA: TGTGCCAGCAGTTTAAGCAGGGGAACCTACGAGCAGTACTTC. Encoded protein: CASSLSRGTYEQYF.

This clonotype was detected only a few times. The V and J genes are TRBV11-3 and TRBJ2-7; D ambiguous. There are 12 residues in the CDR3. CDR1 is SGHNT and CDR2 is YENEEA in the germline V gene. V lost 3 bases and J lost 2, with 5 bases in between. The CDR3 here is CASSFVTYEQYF. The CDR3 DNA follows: TGTGCCAGCAGCTTCGTTACCTACGAGCAGTACTTC.

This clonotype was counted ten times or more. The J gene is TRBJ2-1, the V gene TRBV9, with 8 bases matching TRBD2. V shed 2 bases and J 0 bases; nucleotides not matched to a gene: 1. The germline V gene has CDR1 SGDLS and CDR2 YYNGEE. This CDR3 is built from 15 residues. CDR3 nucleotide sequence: TGTGCCAGCAGCGTTAGCGGGATCTCCTACAATGAGCAGTTCTTC. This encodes CASSVSGISYNEQFF.

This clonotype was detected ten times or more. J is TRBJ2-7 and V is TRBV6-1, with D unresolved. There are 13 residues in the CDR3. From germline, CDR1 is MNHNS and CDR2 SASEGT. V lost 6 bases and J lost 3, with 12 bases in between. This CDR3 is CASSGANDYEQYF. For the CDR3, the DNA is TGTGCCAGCAGCGGAGCTAACGACTACGAGCAGTACTTC.

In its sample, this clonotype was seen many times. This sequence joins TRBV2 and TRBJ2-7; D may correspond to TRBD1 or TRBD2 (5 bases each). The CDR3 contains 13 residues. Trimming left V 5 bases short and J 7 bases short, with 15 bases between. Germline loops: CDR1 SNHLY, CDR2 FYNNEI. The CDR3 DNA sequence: TGTGCCAGCAGTTCGGGACCCGGGGCGGAGCAGTACTTC. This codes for CASSSGPGAEQYF.

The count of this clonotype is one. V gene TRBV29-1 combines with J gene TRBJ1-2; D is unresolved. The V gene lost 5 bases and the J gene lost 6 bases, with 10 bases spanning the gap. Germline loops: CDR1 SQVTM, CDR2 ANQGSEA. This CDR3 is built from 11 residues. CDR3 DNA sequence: TGCAGCGTTCGCTCAGTGAATGGCTACACCTTC. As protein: CSVRSVNGYTF.

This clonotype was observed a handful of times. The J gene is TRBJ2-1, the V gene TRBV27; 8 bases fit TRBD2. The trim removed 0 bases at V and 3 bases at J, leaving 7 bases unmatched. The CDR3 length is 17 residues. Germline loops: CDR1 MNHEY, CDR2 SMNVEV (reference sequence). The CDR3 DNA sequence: TGTGCCAGCAGTTTATCGGAGCTAGCGGGTATCTACAATGAGCAGTTCTTC. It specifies CASSLSELAGIYNEQFF.

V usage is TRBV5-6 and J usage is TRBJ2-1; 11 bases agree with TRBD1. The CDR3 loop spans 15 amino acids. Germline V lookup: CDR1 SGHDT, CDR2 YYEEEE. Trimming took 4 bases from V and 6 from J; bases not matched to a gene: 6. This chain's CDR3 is CASSARGTGGNEQFF. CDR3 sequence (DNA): TGTGCCAGCAGCGCGAGGGGGACAGGGGGCAATGAGCAGTTCTTC.

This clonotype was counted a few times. This CDR3 reads CASSLGDRGTNTEAFF. As DNA, the CDR3 is TGTGCCAGCAGTTTAGGGGACAGGGGAACGAACACTGAAGCTTTCTTT. The chain is built from TRBV12-3 or TRBV12-4 and TRBJ1-1; 10 bases align to TRBD1. V was clipped by 1 base and J by 1 base; unmatched bases: 3. The length of the CDR3 is 16 residues.

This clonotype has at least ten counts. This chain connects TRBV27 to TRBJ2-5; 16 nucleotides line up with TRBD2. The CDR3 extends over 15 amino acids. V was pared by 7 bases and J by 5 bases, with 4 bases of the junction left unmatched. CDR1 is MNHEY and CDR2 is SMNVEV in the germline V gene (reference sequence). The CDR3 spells CASKGTSGRGETQYF. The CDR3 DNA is TGTGCCAGCAAAGGGACTAGCGGGAGGGGGGAGACCCAGTACTTC.

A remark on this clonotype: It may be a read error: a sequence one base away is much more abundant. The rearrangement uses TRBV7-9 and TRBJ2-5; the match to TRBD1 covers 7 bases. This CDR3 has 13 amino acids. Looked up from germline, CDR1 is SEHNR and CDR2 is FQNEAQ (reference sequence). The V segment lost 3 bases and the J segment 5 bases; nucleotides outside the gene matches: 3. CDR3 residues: CASSFVRGETQYF. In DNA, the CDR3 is TGTGCCAGCAGCTTCGTCAGGGGGGAGACCCAGTACTTC.

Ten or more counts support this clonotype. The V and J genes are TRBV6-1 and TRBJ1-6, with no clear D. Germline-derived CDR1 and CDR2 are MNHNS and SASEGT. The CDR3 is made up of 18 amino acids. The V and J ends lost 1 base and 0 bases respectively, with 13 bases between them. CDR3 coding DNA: TGTGCCAGCAGTGAAGGGTGGAAGATGAGCTCCTATAATTCACCCCTCCACTTT. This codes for CASSEGWKMSSYNSPLHF.

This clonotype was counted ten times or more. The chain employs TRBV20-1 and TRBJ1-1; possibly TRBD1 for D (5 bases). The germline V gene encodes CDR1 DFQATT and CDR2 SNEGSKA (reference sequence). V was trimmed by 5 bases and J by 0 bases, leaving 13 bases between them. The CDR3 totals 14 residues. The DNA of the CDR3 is TGCAGTGCTGACCCCAGGGACTTGAACACTGAAGCTTTCTTT. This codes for CSADPRDLNTEAFF.

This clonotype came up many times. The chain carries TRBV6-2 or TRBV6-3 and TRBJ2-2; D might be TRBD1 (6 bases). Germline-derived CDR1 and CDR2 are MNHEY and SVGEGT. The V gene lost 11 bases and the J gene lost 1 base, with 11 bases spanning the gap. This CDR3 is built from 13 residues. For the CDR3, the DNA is TGTGCCGGGCGGACAGAGAACACCGGGGAGCTGTTTTTT. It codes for CAGRTENTGELFF.

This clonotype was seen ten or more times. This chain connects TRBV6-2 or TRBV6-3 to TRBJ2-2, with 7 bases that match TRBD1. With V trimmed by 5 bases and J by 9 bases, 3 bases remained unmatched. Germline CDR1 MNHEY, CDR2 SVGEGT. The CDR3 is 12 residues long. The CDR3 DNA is TGTGCCAGCAGTACAGGGGTGAGGGAGCTGTTTTTT. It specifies CASSTGVRELFF.

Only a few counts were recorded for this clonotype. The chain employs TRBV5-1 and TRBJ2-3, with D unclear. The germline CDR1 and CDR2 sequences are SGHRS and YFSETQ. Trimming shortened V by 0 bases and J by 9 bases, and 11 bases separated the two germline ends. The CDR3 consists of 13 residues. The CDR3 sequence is CASSLDRLYTQYF. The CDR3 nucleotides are TGCGCCAGCAGCTTGGATCGCCTTTACACGCAGTATTTT.

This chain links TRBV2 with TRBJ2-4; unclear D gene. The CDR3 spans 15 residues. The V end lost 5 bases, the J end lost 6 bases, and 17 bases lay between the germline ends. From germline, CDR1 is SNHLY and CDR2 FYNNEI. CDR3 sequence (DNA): TGTGCCAGCAGTCCGACGTTAGTATTAGGAAACATTCAGTACTTC. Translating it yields CASSPTLVLGNIQYF.

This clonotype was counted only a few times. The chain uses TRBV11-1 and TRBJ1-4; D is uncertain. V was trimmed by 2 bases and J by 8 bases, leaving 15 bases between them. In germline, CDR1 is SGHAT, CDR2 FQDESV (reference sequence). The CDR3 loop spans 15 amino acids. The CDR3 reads CASSLIGEKGEKLFF. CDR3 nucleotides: TGTGCCAGCAGCTTAATCGGGGAAAAAGGAGAAAAACTGTTTTTT.

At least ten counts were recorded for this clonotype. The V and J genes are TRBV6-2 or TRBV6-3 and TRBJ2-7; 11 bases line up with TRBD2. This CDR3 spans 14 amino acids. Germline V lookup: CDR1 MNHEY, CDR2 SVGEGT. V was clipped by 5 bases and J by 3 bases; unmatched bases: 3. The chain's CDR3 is CASSIGTSGYEQYF. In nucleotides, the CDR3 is TGTGCCAGCAGTATAGGGACTAGCGGCTACGAGCAGTACTTC.